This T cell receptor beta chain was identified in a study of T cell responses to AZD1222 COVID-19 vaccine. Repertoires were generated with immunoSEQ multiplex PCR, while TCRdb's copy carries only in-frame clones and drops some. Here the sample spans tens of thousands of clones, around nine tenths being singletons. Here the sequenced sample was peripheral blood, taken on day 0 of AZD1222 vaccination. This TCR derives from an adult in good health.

The CDR3 DNA reads TGTGCCAGCAGTGAAAGAGGCTATGGCTACACCTTC. Translated, it gives CASSERGYGYTF. The chain has TRBV6-1 and TRBJ1-2; no reliable D call. CDR1 MNHNS and CDR2 SASEGT come from the germline V gene. CDR3 length: 12 residues. Trimming pared 2 bases from V and 4 bases from J, leaving 5 bases between.